This entry concerns a single TCR beta chain. The study ran its PCR with 60 Vbeta and 13 Jbeta primers. TCRdb keeps only in-frame clones here, not all; method: immunoSEQ multiplex PCR. The table records roughly 120,000 clones, roughly 82% of them present only once. This record belongs to a study of cytomegalovirus exposure and HLA in healthy donors. The V end was cut by 0 bases, the J end by 4 bases, with 12 bases between. The germline CDR1 and CDR2 sequences are LGHNA and YSLEER. CDR3 length equals 15 residues. The clonotype comes from a male donor in good health and CMV-seropositive. Sequencing used PBMCs. This rearrangement joins TRBV4-3 to TRBJ2-5, with D unclear. The CDR3 DNA sequence: TGCGCCAGCAGCCAAGATGCCGGAGCTCGAGAGACCCAGTACTTC. Translating it yields CASSQDAGARETQYF.